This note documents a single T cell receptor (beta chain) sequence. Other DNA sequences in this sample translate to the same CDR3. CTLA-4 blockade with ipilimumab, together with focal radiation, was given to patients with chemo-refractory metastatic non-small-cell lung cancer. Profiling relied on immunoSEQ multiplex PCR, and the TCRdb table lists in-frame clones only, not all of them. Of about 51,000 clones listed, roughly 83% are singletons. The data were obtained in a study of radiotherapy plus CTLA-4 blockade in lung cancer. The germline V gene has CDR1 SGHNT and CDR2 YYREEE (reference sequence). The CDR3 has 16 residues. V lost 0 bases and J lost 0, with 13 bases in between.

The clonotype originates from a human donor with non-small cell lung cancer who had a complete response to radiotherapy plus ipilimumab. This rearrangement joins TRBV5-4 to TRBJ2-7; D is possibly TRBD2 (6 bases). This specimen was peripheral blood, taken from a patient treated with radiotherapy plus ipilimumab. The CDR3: CASSLAGGGASYEQYF. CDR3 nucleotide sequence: TGTGCCAGCAGCTTGGCAGGTGGAGGGGCCTCCTACGAGCAGTACTTC. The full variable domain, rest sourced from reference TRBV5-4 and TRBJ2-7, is ETGVTQSPTHLIKTRGQQVTLRCSSQSGHNTVSWYQQALGQGPQFIFQYYREEENGRGNFPPRFSGLQFPNYSSELNVNALELDDSALYLCASSLAGGGASYEQYFGPGTRLTVT.